The source of this T cell receptor (beta chain) is a study of shared clonotypes between healthy human individuals. Splitting of each subset's genomic DNA was done evenly across several immunoSEQ plates. Libraries were prepared by immunoSEQ multiplex PCR; TCRdb keeps only in-frame clonotypes and omits some of them. The repertoire has more than 2,000,000 clones, 85% to 95% of them found once; the top ten carry about 0.39%. Germline lookup yields CDR1 SGHRS and CDR2 YFSETQ. With V trimmed by 0 bases and J by 6 bases, 2 bases remained unmatched. The CDR3 extends over 15 amino acids. Remarks on this clone: This specimen includes other DNA sequences encoding the same CDR3.

Healthy HIV-negative adults with no recent acute infections or vaccinations were recruited as donors. What was sequenced was naive CD4+ T cells from PBMCs. As for subset: CD45RA+ positively selected. The gene calls are TRBV5-1 and TRBJ2-1; TRBD2 matches at 11 bases. The sequence was collected from a man between 18 and 29 years old in good health. Some clones in this sample may be carry-over from other donors' samples. CDR3 in amino acids: CASSLELAGANEQFF. CDR3 DNA sequence: TGCGCCAGCAGCTTGGAACTAGCGGGAGCCAATGAGCAGTTCTTC.